One and the same sample provided the 25 T cell receptor beta chains below, sequenced in a study of cytomegalovirus exposure and HLA in healthy donors. Using immunoSEQ multiplex PCR, the repertoire was profiled, and TCRdb retains in-frame clones only, with some absent. The table records about 100,000 clones, approximately 85% of them present only once. The sequencing sample was made of PBMCs. Every receptor here comes from a woman aged 18-35 years in good health and CMV-seronegative.

The chain has TRBV6-1 and TRBJ1-4; D not resolved. This CDR3 comprises 13 residues. Germline assignment: CDR1 MNHNS and CDR2 SASEGT. V lost 4 bases and J lost 5, with 8 bases in between. CDR3 in amino acids: CASSAKRNEKLFF. CDR3 coding DNA: TGTGCCAGCAGTGCAAAGAGAAATGAAAAACTGTTTTTT.

This clone was recorded a few times. The CDR3 here is CASSAGTLLSTDTQYF. CDR3 sequence (DNA): TGTGCCAGCAGCGCGGGGACTCTACTAAGCACAGATACGCAGTATTTT. This chain uses TRBV9 with TRBJ2-3; D possibly corresponds to TRBD2 (6 bases). Trimming took off 3 bases at V and 0 bases at J, with 14 bases between the two ends. Germline CDR1 is SGDLS and CDR2 is YYNGEE. The CDR3 spans 16 residues. The full variable domain, in which reference TRBV9 and TRBJ2-3 provide the parts outside the CDR3, is DSGVTQTPKHLITATGQRVTLRCSPRSGDLSVYWYQQSLDQGLQFLIQYYNGEERAKGNILERFSAQQFPDLHSELNLSSLELGDSALYFCASSAGTLLSTDTQYFGPGTRLTVL.

This chain uses TRBV4-2 with TRBJ2-7; 8 bases align to TRBD1. The CDR3 length is 15 residues. J was trimmed by 0 bases and V by 3 bases; bases with no gene match: 4. CDR1 is LGHNA and CDR2 is YNFKEQ in the germline V gene. CDR3 DNA: TGTGCCAGCAGCCACGGGACAGGTGACTCCTACGAGCAGTACTTC. Its translation is CASSHGTGDSYEQYF.

DNA of the CDR3: TGTGCCAGCAGCTTGTACAGTCCCCCCGGCTACACCTTC. Its translation: CASSLYSPPGYTF. V gene TRBV5-6 combines with J gene TRBJ1-2; D uncertain. CDR3 length: 13 amino acids. V was trimmed by 1 base and J by 8 bases, leaving 12 bases between them. CDR1 and CDR2 from the germline V gene are SGHDT and YYEEEE.

This chain joins TRBV9 and TRBJ2-5, with D tentatively TRBD2 (6 bases). V gave up 1 base and J gave up 5 bases, with 15 bases separating them. CDR3 length: 15 residues. Germline CDR1 is SGDLS and CDR2 is YYNGEE. CDR3 sequence (DNA): TGTGCCAGCAGCGTACTAGCGAACCCTAGCGAGACCCAGTACTTC. Encoded protein: CASSVLANPSETQYF.

This clone was recorded only once. The chain has TRBV9 and TRBJ2-1; D is possibly TRBD2 (7 bases). Trimming pared 4 bases from V and 1 base from J, leaving 15 bases between. Germline CDR1 reads SGDLS; CDR2 reads YYNGEE. This CDR3 has 16 amino acids. CDR3 DNA: TGTGCCAGCAGCCCGTGGGGGGGCCTTTCCTACAATGAGCAGTTCTTC. Translation gives CASSPWGGLSYNEQFF.

The CDR3: CATSTGTTTNEKLFF. The CDR3 DNA reads as TGTGCCACCAGCACAGGGACAACAACTAATGAAAAACTGTTTTTT. This chain links TRBV15 with TRBJ1-4, with D tentatively TRBD1 (6 bases). Germline V lookup: CDR1 LNHNV, CDR2 YYDKDF (reference sequence). Deletions cut 4 bases from V and 0 bases from J, with 9 bases between. The CDR3 runs 15 residues.

The chain uses TRBV5-1 and TRBJ2-3; 7 nucleotides agree with TRBD2. The germline CDR1 and CDR2 sequences are SGHRS and YFSETQ. This CDR3 is built from 16 residues. V was clipped by 4 bases and J by 3 bases; unmatched bases: 11. The DNA for the CDR3 is TGCGCCAGCAGCATGGGCGGGGGAGAGGGGACAGATACGCAGTATTTT. Translated, it gives CASSMGGGEGTDTQYF.

The chain has TRBV27 and TRBJ1-1; D is possibly TRBD1 (6 bases). CDR1 is MNHEY and CDR2 is SMNVEV in the germline V gene (reference sequence). The V gene lost 8 bases and the J gene lost 4 bases, with 14 bases spanning the gap. The CDR3 runs to 13 residues. The CDR3 bases are TGTGCCAGCGTCAGACAGGCGGGCACTGAAGCTTTCTTT. Translation: CASVRQAGTEAFF.

Here the CDR3 DNA reads TGTGCCTGGAGTCCTAGACTAGCGACGGGCTACGAGCAGTACTTC. It yields the protein CAWSPRLATGYEQYF. The chain is built from TRBV30 and TRBJ2-7; 8 bases line up with TRBD2. The V segment lost 2 bases and the J segment 3 bases; nucleotides outside the gene matches: 9. The CDR3 is 15 amino acids. The germline CDR1 and CDR2 sequences are GTSNPN and SVGIG (reference sequence).

The chain has TRBV6-5 and TRBJ2-5, with TRBD2 identical over 8 bases. Germline CDR1 is MNHEY and CDR2 is SVGAGI. This CDR3 has 13 residues. Trimming removed 5 bases from V and 7 bases from J; junction bases left unmatched: 6. The CDR3 reads CASSNGGAGTQYF. The CDR3 bases are TGTGCCAGCAGTAACGGGGGGGCCGGGACCCAGTACTTC.

This clone was seen more than once but under ten times. The V call is TRBV4-1, the J call TRBJ2-5, with D possibly matching TRBD1 (6 bases). V was shortened by 8 bases and J by 5 bases, with 15 bases between the two germline ends. In germline, CDR1 is MGHRA, CDR2 YSYEKL. The CDR3 has 13 residues. The CDR3 nucleotides are TGCGCCAGCCGGGACACCCTGAGGGAGACCCAGTACTTC. This codes for CASRDTLRETQYF.

The V call is TRBV5-1, the J call TRBJ2-2, with a tentative D call TRBD2 (7 bases). Trimming took off 5 bases at V and 1 base at J, with 12 bases between the two ends. Germline V gives CDR1 SGHRS, CDR2 YFSETQ. The CDR3 sequence is 15 residues long. The DNA of the CDR3 is TGCGCCAGCAGATGGGGGGGCGAGAACACCGGGGAGCTGTTTTTT. Translated, it gives CASRWGGENTGELFF.

This clone has a single count. The chain is built from TRBV9 and TRBJ1-1; a possible D gene is TRBD1 (5 bases). In germline, CDR1 is SGDLS, CDR2 YYNGEE. V was shortened by 0 bases and J by 7 bases, with 13 bases between the two germline ends. This CDR3 region has 14 residues. CDR3 sequence (DNA): TGTGCCAGCAGCGTAGACACAGGTGGGCTTGAAGCTTTCTTT. Translation: CASSVDTGGLEAFF. Combining the CDR3 with reference TRBV9 and TRBJ1-1 gives the whole variable domain DSGVTQTPKHLITATGQRVTLRCSPRSGDLSVYWYQQSLDQGLQFLIQYYNGEERAKGNILERFSAQQFPDLHSELNLSSLELGDSALYFCASSVDTGGLEAFFGQGTRLTVV.

This chain joins TRBV20-1 and TRBJ1-1; the D gene is possibly TRBD1 (6 bases). Germline values: CDR1 DFQATT, CDR2 SNEGSKA (reference sequence). This CDR3 is built from 11 residues. Trimming cost V 3 bases and J 14 bases, with 16 bases left between them. The CDR3 DNA reads as TGCAGTGCTAGCGGGGAAGGGGGGGTCTTCTTT. Encoded protein: CSASGEGGVFF.

The rearrangement uses TRBV2 and TRBJ1-2; maybe TRBD1 (6 bases). V was shortened by 3 bases and J by 6 bases, with 14 bases between the two germline ends. The CDR3 totals 14 residues. CDR1 SNHLY and CDR2 FYNNEI come from the germline V gene. CDR3 sequence reads: CASSETRGGHGYTF. The CDR3 DNA is TGTGCCAGCAGTGAGACCAGGGGTGGACATGGCTACACCTTC.

This sequence joins TRBV7-2 and TRBJ2-5, with TRBD1 identical over 9 bases. CDR1 is SGHTA, CDR2 FQGNSA, per germline. The ends lost 5 bases at V and 4 bases at J; junction bases unmatched: 14. This CDR3 is 17 amino acids long. For the CDR3, the DNA is TGTGCCAGCAGCGACAGGGGGTGGTCCCCGGGCGGAGAGACCCAGTACTTC. This encodes CASSDRGWSPGGETQYF.

The rearrangement links TRBV7-9 to TRBJ1-1, with a tentative D call TRBD1 (5 bases). V was cut by 5 bases and J by 8 bases, with 12 bases left in between. This CDR3 comprises 12 residues. Germline values: CDR1 SEHNR, CDR2 FQNEAQ (reference sequence). CDR3 DNA: TGTGCCAGCAGCCTAGACAGAGCCGAAGCTTTCTTT. This translates into CASSLDRAEAFF.

This clone was recorded a few times. The rearrangement links TRBV6-4 to TRBJ1-2; 9 nucleotides align to TRBD1. Per the germline V gene, CDR1 is MRHNA and CDR2 is SNTAGT. V dropped 0 bases and J dropped 6; count of bases not matched to a gene: 11. This CDR3 region has 17 residues. The CDR3 sequence is CASSDSSLGTGLHGYTF. CDR3 nucleotide sequence: TGTGCCAGCAGTGACTCGAGTCTGGGGACAGGGTTGCATGGCTACACCTTC.

The chain couples TRBV18 to TRBJ1-1, with D maybe TRBD1 (5 bases). CDR3 size: 17 residues. Germline loops: CDR1 KGHSH, CDR2 LQKENI. V dropped 2 bases and J dropped 0 bases, with 16 bases sitting between them. This chain's CDR3 is CASSPSEWGLMNTEAFF. The DNA of the CDR3 is TGTGCCAGCTCACCATCAGAATGGGGCCTCATGAACACTGAAGCTTTCTTT. Using reference TRBV18 and TRBJ1-1 for the parts outside the CDR3, the full variable domain is NAGVMQNPRHLVRRRGQEARLRCSPMKGHSHVYWYRQLPEEGLKFMVYLQKENIIDESGMPKERFSAEFPKEGPSILRIQQVVRGDSAAYFCASSPSEWGLMNTEAFFGQGTRLTVV.

The rearrangement joins TRBV7-3 to TRBJ2-7; 7 bases match TRBD2. This CDR3 spans 14 amino acids. CDR1 SGHTA and CDR2 FQGTGA come from the germline V gene. The V segment lost 2 bases and the J segment 2 bases; nucleotides outside the gene matches: 3. DNA for the CDR3: TGTGCCAGCAGCTTAGATGGACTAGCCTACGAGCAGTACTTC. Amino acids: CASSLDGLAYEQYF.

The chain is built from TRBV7-9 and TRBJ1-2; weak D call: TRBD1 (5 bases). The germline gives CDR1 SEHNR, CDR2 FQNEAQ (reference sequence). The CDR3 length is 15 residues. Trimming left V 1 base short and J 4 bases short, with 13 bases between. CDR3 sequence reads: CASSLETRQIYGYTF. CDR3 in DNA: TGTGCCAGCAGCTTAGAAACCCGACAGATCTATGGCTACACCTTC.

This sequence joins TRBV13 and TRBJ1-6; D gene uncertain. The CDR3 is made up of 15 amino acids. Per germline, CDR1 PRHDT and CDR2 FYEKMQ (reference sequence). V was pared by 5 bases and J by 1 base, with 9 bases between. For the CDR3, the DNA is TGTGCCAGCAGCGTGCGGGGATCCTATAATTCACCCCTCCACTTT. Protein sequence: CASSVRGSYNSPLHF.

V gene TRBV7-9 combines with J gene TRBJ1-1, with 8 bases lining up with TRBD1. Germline V gene data show CDR1 as SEHNR and CDR2 as FQNEAQ (reference sequence). After removal of 5 bases from V and 0 bases from J, the junction contained 8 bases not matched to a gene. The CDR3 sequence is 16 residues long. The CDR3 DNA reads TGTGCCAGCAGCCCTGGGGCAGGGGGCATGAACACTGAAGCTTTCTTT. It encodes CASSPGAGGMNTEAFF.

The chain is built from TRBV2 and TRBJ2-7, with TRBD1 as a possible D gene (5 bases). CDR1 and CDR2 (germline): SNHLY, FYNNEI. CDR3 size: 15 residues. The germline V and J ends were trimmed by 7 bases and 0 bases, with 16 bases remaining between them. The CDR3 spells CASTPLGQSSYEQYF. The CDR3, as DNA: TGTGCCAGCACCCCCCTGGGGCAGTCCTCCTACGAGCAGTACTTC.